This T cell receptor beta chain was captured in a study of CD8+ T cells in alopecia areata. As the sequencing template, cDNA was produced by extracting RNA and reverse transcribing it. Libraries were prepared by immunoSEQ multiplex PCR; TCRdb keeps only in-frame clonotypes and omits some of them. The sample lists about 180,000 clones, 51% seen once, with 9.5% to 13% in the top ten. Study conclusions and caveats: On tofacitinib, scalp and blood still held many of the expanded lesional clones. Expanded CD8+ clones among the top 100, and scalp clonality, were significantly decreased by tofacitinib.

As for treatment: oral pan-JAK inhibitor, 5-10 mg twice daily. CDR1 and CDR2 (germline): GTSNPN, SVGIG (reference sequence). The junction had 3 bases not matched to a gene; V was cut back by 2 bases and J by 2 bases. This CDR3 spans 14 amino acids. A word on this clone: Its antigen is not known.

The input for sequencing was CD8+ T cells sorted from blood, taken around week 53, from a patient treated with tofacitinib. The chain carries TRBV30 and TRBJ2-5, with 9 bases matching TRBD2. The TCR comes from a human donor with alopecia areata. For the CDR3, the DNA is TGTGCCTGGAGTAGCGGGGGGCCACAAGAGACCCAGTACTTC. It yields the protein CAWSSGGPQETQYF.